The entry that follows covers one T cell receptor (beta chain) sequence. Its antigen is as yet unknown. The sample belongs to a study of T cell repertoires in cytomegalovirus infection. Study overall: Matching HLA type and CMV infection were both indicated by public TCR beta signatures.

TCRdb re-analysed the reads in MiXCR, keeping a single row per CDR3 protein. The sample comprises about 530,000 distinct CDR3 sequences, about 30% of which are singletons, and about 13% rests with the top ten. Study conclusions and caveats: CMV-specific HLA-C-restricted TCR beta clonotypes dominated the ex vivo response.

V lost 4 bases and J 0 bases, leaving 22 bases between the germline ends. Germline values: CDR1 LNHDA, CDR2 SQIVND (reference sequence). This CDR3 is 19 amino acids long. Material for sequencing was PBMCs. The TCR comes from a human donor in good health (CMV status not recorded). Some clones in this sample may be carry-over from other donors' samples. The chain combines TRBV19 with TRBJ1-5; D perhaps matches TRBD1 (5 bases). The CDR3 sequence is CASSRNQGRRPYSNQPQHF. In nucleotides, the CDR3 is TGTGCCAGTAGTAGAAATCAGGGACGGCGACCATATAGCAATCAGCCCCAGCATTTT.